Listed here is a single T cell receptor (beta chain). Its antigen remains unidentified. This sample is drawn from a study of vaccination and CD4 T cells after COVID-19. The study sequenced cultured CD4+ T cell DNA using the Oncomine TCR Beta short-read assay. TCRdb reanalysed the PCR reads using MiXCR and keeps one entry per CDR3 protein. The repertoire holds over 20,000 distinct CDR3 sequences, with about three quarters as singletons. Treatment specified: approximately 10-day PBMC culture with coronavirus spike peptide pools or control peptides (ViraFEST assay). This CDR3 spans 12 amino acids. Germline values: CDR1 SGHAT, CDR2 FQNNGV. V lost 5 bases to trimming and J lost 8 bases, with 12 bases between them.

This TCR derives from a human donor who had recovered from COVID-19. Input material: CD4+ T cells from blood, cultured in vitro. The genes are TRBV11-2 and TRBJ1-2; D is undetermined. The CDR3, as DNA: TGTGCCAGCAGCGCGGACGGTTTGGGCTACACCTTC. Its protein product is CASSADGLGYTF.